The T cell receptor (beta chain) described here comes from a study of persistence of HIV-infected CD4 T cells. Study at large: Median time on suppressive ART was approximately eight years.

Cells were stimulated with overlapping HIV-1 Gag 15-mer peptides. CD4+ T cells upregulating both CD40 ligand and CD69 were sorted as responding cells. Suppressive ART was started during chronic HIV-1 infection in these adults. This clone was counted between two and nine times. Its antigen remains unknown. Study results and limitations: TCRbeta richness was lower in CMV- and Gag-responding cells than in anti-CD3/anti-CD28-responding cells. Degenerate expanded CDR3beta sequences were enriched among CMV- and Gag-responding cells.

Germline values: CDR1 MGHRA, CDR2 YSYEKL. V gave up 0 bases and J gave up 4 bases, with 30 bases separating them. The CDR3 sequence is 22 residues long. This was the immunoSEQ version 4 assay in survey mode. Some clones are missing from TCRdb's copy, which holds only in-frame ones; the method was immunoSEQ multiplex PCR. The profile shows 20,000 to 25,000 clones, 74% of them singletons. The sample was CD4+ T cells sorted from PBMCs after approximately 20-hour stimulation, taken from a patient who received antiretroviral therapy. The sequence derives from an adult man with HIV who was CMV-seropositive. The chain couples TRBV4-1 to TRBJ2-2, with D tentatively TRBD1 or TRBD2 (5 bases each). CDR3 in amino acids: CASSQDPRGSRDLARATGELFF. The CDR3 DNA is TGCGCCAGCAGCCAAGATCCGAGGGGCTCCCGAGACCTGGCCCGCGCCACCGGGGAGCTGTTTTTT.